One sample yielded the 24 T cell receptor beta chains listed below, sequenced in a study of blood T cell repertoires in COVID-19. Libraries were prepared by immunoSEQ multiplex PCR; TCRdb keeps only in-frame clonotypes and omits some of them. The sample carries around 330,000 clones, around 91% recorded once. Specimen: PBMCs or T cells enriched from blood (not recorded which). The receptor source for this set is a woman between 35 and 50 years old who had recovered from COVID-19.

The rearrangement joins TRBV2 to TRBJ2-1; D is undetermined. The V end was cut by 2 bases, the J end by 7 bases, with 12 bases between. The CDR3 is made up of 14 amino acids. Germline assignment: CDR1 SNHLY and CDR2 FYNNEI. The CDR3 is CASSESAVLNEQFF. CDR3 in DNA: TGTGCCAGCAGTGAATCTGCAGTTCTTAATGAGCAGTTCTTC.

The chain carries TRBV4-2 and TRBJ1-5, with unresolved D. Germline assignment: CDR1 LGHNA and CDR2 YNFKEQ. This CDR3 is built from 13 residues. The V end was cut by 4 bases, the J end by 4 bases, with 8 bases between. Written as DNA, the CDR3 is TGTGCCAGCAGCCCGGTTTTGAATCAGCCCCAGCATTTT. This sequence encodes CASSPVLNQPQHF.

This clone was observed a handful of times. The CDR3 nucleotides are TGTGCCAGCAGCTTGACTAGCGGCCCAGATACGCAGTATTTT. Translating it yields CASSLTSGPDTQYF. The rearrangement uses TRBV7-9 and TRBJ2-3; 9 nucleotides align to TRBD2. From germline, CDR1 is SEHNR and CDR2 FQNEAQ (reference sequence). CDR3 length: 14 amino acids. The trim removed 3 bases at V and 4 bases at J, leaving 2 bases unmatched.

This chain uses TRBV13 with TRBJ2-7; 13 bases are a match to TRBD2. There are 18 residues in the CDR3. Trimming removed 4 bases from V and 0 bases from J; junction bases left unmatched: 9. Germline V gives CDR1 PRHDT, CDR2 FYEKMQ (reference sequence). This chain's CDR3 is CASSSGLAGMSLSYEQYF. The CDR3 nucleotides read TGTGCCAGCAGCTCGGGACTAGCGGGAATGTCCCTCTCCTACGAGCAGTACTTC.

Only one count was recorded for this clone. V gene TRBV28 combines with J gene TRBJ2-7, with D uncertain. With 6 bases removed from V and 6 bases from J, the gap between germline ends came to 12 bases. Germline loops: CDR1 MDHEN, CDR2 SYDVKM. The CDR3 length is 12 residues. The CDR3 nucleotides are TGTGCCAGCAGGACCGACACCACCGAGCAGTACTTC. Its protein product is CASRTDTTEQYF.

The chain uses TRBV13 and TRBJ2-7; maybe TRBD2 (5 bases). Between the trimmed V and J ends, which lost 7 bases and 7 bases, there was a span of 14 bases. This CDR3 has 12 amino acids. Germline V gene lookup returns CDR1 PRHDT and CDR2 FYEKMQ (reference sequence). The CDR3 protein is CASNFRTGEQYF. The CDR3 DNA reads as TGTGCCAGCAACTTCCGGACGGGGGAGCAGTACTTC.

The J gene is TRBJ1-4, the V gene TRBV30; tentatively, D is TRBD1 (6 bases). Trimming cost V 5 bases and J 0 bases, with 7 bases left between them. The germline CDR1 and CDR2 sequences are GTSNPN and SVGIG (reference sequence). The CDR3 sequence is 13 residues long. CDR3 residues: CAWRTATNEKLFF. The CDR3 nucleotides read TGTGCCTGGCGGACAGCAACTAATGAAAAACTGTTTTTT.

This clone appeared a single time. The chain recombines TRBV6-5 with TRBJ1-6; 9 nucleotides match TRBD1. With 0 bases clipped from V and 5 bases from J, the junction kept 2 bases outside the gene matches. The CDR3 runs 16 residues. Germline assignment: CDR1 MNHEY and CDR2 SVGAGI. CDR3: CASSYSGQGNNSPLHF. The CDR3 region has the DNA TGTGCCAGCAGTTACTCGGGACAGGGCAATAATTCACCCCTCCACTTT.

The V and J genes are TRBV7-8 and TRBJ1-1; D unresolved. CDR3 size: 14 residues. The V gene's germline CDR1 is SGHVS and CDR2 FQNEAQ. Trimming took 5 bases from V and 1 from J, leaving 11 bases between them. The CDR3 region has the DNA TGTGCCAGCAGCGCCACGGGAGCGAACACTGAAGCTTTCTTT. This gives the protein CASSATGANTEAFF. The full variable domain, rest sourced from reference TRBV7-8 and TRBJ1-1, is GAGVSQSPRYKVAKRGQDVALRCDPISGHVSLFWYQQALGQGPEFLTYFQNEAQLDKSGLPSDRFFAERPEGSVSTLKIQRTQQEDSAVYLCASSATGANTEAFFGQGTRLTVV.

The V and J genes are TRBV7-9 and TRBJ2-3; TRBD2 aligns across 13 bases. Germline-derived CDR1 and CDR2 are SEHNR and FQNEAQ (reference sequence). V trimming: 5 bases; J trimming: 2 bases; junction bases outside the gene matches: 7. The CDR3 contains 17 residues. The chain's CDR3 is CASSLGTSGEYTDTQYF. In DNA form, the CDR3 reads TGTGCCAGCAGCCTCGGGACTAGCGGGGAGTACACAGATACGCAGTATTTT.

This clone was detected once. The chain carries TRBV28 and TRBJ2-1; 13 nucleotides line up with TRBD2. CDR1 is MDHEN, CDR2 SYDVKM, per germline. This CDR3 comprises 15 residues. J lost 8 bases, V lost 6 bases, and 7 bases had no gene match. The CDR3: CASRPLAGGPDEQFF. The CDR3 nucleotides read TGTGCCAGCAGGCCACTAGCGGGGGGGCCGGATGAGCAGTTCTTC.

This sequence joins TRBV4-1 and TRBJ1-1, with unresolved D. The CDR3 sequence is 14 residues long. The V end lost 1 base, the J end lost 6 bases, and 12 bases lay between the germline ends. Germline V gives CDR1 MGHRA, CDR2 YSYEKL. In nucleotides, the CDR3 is TGCGCCAGCAGCCAAGCGGGTGGGGAGGCTGAAGCTTTCTTT. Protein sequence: CASSQAGGEAEAFF.

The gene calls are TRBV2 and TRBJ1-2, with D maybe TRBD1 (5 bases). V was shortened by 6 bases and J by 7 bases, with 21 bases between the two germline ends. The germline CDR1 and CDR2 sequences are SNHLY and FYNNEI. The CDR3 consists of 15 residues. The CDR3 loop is CASRSRAGLVSGYTF. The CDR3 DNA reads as TGTGCCAGCAGGAGCCGCGCAGGGTTGGTTTCTGGCTACACCTTC.

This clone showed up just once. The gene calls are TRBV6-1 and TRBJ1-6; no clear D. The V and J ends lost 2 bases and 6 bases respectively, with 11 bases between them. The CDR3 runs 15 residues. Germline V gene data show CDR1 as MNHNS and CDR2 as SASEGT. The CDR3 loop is CASSETRGGNSPLHF. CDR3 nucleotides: TGTGCCAGCAGTGAAACCCGGGGAGGTAATTCACCCCTCCACTTT.

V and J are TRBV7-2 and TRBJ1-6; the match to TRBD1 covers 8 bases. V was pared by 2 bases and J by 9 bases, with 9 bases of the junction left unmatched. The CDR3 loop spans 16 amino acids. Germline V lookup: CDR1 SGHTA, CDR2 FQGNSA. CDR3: CASSLQGAGGSSPLHF. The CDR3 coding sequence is TGTGCCAGCAGCTTACAGGGGGCAGGGGGCAGTTCACCCCTCCACTTT.

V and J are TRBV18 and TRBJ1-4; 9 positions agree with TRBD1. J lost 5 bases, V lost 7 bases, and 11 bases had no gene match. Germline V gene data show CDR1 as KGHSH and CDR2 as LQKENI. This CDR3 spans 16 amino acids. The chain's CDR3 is CASYREVGQGNEKLFF. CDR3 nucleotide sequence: TGTGCCAGCTATCGCGAAGTGGGACAGGGAAATGAAAAACTGTTTTTT. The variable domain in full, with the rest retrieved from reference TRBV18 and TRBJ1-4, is NAGVMQNPRHLVRRRGQEARLRCSPMKGHSHVYWYRQLPEEGLKFMVYLQKENIIDESGMPKERFSAEFPKEGPSILRIQQVVRGDSAAYFCASYREVGQGNEKLFFGSGTQLSVL.

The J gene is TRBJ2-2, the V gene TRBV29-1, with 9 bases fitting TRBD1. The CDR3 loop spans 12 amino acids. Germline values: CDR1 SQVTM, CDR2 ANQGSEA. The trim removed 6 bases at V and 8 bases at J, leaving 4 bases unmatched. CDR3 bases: TGCAGCGTGGGACAGGGTGGAGGGGAGCTGTTTTTT. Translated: CSVGQGGGELFF.

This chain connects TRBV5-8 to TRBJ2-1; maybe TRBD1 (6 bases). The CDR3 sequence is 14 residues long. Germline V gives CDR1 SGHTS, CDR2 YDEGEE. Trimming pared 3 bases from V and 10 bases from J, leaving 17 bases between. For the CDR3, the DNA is TGTGCCAGCAGCTCCTCTCCGGGACACAGAGAGCAGTTCTTC. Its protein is CASSSSPGHREQFF.

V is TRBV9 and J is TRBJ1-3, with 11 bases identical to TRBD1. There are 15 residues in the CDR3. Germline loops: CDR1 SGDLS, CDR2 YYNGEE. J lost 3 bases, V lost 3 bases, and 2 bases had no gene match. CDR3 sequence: CASSGTGGGGNTIYF. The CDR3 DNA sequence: TGTGCCAGCAGCGGGACAGGGGGCGGTGGAAACACCATATATTTT.

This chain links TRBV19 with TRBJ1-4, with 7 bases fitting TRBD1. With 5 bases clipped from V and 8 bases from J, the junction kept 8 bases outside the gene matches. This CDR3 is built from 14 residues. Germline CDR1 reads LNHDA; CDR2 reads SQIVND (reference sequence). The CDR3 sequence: CASSSGTAGEKLFF. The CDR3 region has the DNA TGTGCCAGTAGTTCCGGGACAGCTGGGGAAAAACTGTTTTTT.

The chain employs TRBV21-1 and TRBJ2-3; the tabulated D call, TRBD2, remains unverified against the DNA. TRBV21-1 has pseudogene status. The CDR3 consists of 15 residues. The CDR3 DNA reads TGTGCCAGACCGGGACTAGGAATTGGCACAGATACGCAGTATTTT. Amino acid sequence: CARPGLGIGTDTQYF.

The chain's CDR3 is CASRSPGTRADTQYF. The CDR3 DNA reads as TGTGCCAGCAGGTCCCCCGGGACTAGGGCAGATACGCAGTATTTT. The rearrangement uses TRBV7-2 and TRBJ2-3; TRBD2 matches 8 bases. CDR3 length: 15 amino acids. J was trimmed by 4 bases and V by 6 bases; bases with no gene match: 9. CDR1 SGHTA and CDR2 FQGNSA come from the germline V gene. The entire variable domain, with the rest obtained from reference TRBV7-2 and TRBJ2-3, is as follows: GAGVSQSPSNKVTEKGKDVELRCDPISGHTALYWYRQSLGQGLEFLIYFQGNSAPDKSGLPSDRFSAERTGGSVSTLTIQRTQQEDSAVYLCASRSPGTRADTQYFGPGTRLTVL.

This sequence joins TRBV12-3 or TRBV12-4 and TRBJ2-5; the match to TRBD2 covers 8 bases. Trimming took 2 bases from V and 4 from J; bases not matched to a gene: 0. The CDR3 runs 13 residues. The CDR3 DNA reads TGTGCCAGCAGTTTACTAGCGGGAGAGACCCAGTACTTC. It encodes CASSLLAGETQYF.

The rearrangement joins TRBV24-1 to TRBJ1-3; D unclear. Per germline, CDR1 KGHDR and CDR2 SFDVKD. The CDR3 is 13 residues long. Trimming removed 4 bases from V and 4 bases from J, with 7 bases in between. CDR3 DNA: TGTGCCACCAGTGAAAGCGGAGGAAACACCATATATTTT. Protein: CATSESGGNTIYF.